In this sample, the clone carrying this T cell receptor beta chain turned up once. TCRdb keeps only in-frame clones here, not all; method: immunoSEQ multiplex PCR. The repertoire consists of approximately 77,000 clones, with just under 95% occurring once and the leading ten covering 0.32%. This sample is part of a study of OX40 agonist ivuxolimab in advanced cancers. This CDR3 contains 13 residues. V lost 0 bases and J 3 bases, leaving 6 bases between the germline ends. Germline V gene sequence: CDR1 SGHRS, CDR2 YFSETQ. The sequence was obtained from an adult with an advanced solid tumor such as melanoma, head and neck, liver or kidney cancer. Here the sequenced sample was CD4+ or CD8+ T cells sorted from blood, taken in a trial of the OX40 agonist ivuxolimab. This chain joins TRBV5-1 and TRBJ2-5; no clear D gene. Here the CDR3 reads CASSLEWEETQYF. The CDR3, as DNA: TGCGCCAGCAGCTTGGAGTGGGAAGAGACCCAGTACTTC. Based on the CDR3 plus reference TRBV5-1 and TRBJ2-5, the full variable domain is KAGVTQTPRYLIKTRGQQVTLSCSPISGHRSVSWYQQTPGQGLQFLFEYFSETQRNKGNFPGRFSGRQFSNSRSEMNVSTLELGDSALYLCASSLEWEETQYFGPGTRLLVL.